The source of this T cell receptor (beta chain) is a study of metastatic and nonmetastatic thyroid tumors. About the study: For malignant and benign thyroid patients, tumor or nodule tissue and blood were the sources whose repertoires were compared. Study-level results: Benign nodules reportedly had significantly lower TCR beta diversity than malignant thyroid tumors in blood and tumor.

The ends were cut back, 5 bases at V and 6 bases at J, with 23 bases in the middle. Germline V CDR1 and CDR2: LNHNV, YYDKDF (reference sequence). This CDR3 is 17 amino acids long. In the original processing: A classifier for distant metastasis in papillary thyroid cancer was constructed using CDR3 differences observed across clinicopathological groups. From the PCR reads, TCRdb re-called clones with MiXCR. For this entry, the V and J calls and clone size follow TCRdb and not the study's own pipeline. Of 20,000 to 30,000 clones listed, 21% were seen once; the top ten hold around 13%. This clone appeared a few times. Its cognate antigen is unknown. Thyroid surgery had not been preceded by any treatment in any patient.

This TCR was recovered from a male donor with papillary thyroid cancer or a benign thyroid nodule (not recorded which). Some clones in this sample may be carry-over from other donors' samples. The chain links TRBV15 to TRBJ2-1, with D perhaps matching TRBD2 (5 bases). Source material: blood. CDR3 loop: CATSGSGTDVRPNEQFF. CDR3 DNA sequence: TGTGCCACCAGCGGGAGTGGTACCGACGTGCGACCCAATGAGCAGTTCTTC.